This T cell receptor beta chain comes out of a study of shared clonotypes between healthy human individuals. Naive CD8 cells were CD45RO-negative, positively selected for CCR7, excluding terminally differentiated effector memory CD45RA+ cells. This CDR3 has 18 residues. Germline loops: CDR1 WSHSY, CDR2 SAAADI. Trimming removed 2 bases from V and 6 bases from J; junction bases left unmatched: 9. This clone occurred once. Libraries were prepared by immunoSEQ multiplex PCR; TCRdb keeps only in-frame clonotypes and omits some of them. The sample yields 1.5 million to 2.5 million clones, around 96% seen once.

The sample comprised naive CD8+ T cells sorted from blood. This receptor was taken from a man between 18 and 29 years old in good health. The chain has TRBV10-2 and TRBJ2-3, with TRBD2 matching over 15 bases. CDR3: CASSEHPGLAGGRDTQYF. As DNA, the CDR3 is TGCGCCAGCAGTGAGCACCCGGGACTAGCGGGGGGCCGGGATACGCAGTATTTT.